The rows below give T cell receptor beta chains drawn from one sample of a study of blood T cell repertoires in COVID-19. Generated by immunoSEQ multiplex PCR, the TCRdb table keeps only in-frame clones and is missing some. The repertoire holds about 440,000 clones, less than 95% seen once, with 0.6% in the top ten. The specimen sequenced was PBMCs or T cells enriched from blood (not recorded which). The receptors stem from a man younger than 35 who had recovered from COVID-19. The CDR3 runs from the conserved cysteine through the conserved F or W. D genes are given only for firm matches. Size tells how often a clone was seen (once, few, many) or the class of an expanded clone, and some rows leave it out.

size	V	J	D	CDR3	DNA
-	TRBV3-1/TRBV3-2	TRBJ2-2	TRBD2	CASSQGLAGWFGELFF	TGTGCCAGCAGCCAAGGACTAGCGGGGTGGTTCGGGGAGCTGTTTTTT
-	TRBV7-9	TRBJ2-1	TRBD2	CASSWGLAGGDEQFF	TGTGCCAGCTCATGGGGACTAGCGGGAGGAGATGAGCAGTTCTTC
-	TRBV2	TRBJ1-6	TRBD1	CAIRQGNNSPLHF	TGTGCCATCAGACAGGGAAATAATTCACCCCTCCACTTT
once	TRBV5-1	TRBJ2-7	TRBD1	CASSHDRVRYEQYF	TGCGCCAGCAGTCACGACAGGGTCAGGTACGAGCAGTACTTC
-	TRBV9	TRBJ2-2	TRBD1	CASSDGTVNTGELFF	TGTGCCAGCAGCGATGGGACAGTGAACACCGGGGAGCTGTTTTTT
-	TRBV10-2	TRBJ2-7	TRBD1	CASSESTGAPQYF	TGCGCCAGCAGTGAGTCAACAGGGGCGCCGCAGTACTTC
-	TRBV18	TRBJ2-1	TRBD2	CASSHTGLAGVYEQFF	TGTGCCAGCTCGCATACCGGACTAGCGGGAGTTTATGAGCAGTTCTTC
-	TRBV15	TRBJ2-3	TRBD2	CATSTLAVSTDTQYF	TGTGCCACCAGTACTCTAGCGGTTAGCACAGATACGCAGTATTTT
once	TRBV7-6	TRBJ2-1	TRBD2	CASSLTASGYIDEQFF	TGTGCCAGCAGCTTAACGGCTAGCGGGTATATAGATGAGCAGTTCTTC
-	TRBV28	TRBJ2-1	-	CASSLQGSYNEQFF	TGTGCCAGCAGTTTACAGGGATCCTACAATGAGCAGTTCTTC
-	TRBV29-1	TRBJ1-1	-	CSVDSHTEAFF	TGCAGCGTGGACAGCCACACTGAAGCTTTCTTT
-	TRBV7-9	TRBJ2-3	TRBD2	CASSLAIGRGATTDTQYF	TGTGCCAGCAGCTTAGCTATCGGGAGGGGGGCTACCACAGATACGCAGTATTTT
-	TRBV12-3/TRBV12-4	TRBJ1-2	TRBD1	CASSPLTGFGYTF	TGTGCCAGCAGCCCTTTGACAGGGTTTGGCTACACCTTC
-	TRBV29-1	TRBJ1-4	-	CSVVQDTEKLFF	TGCAGCGTTGTTCAAGACACAGAAAAACTGTTTTTT
-	TRBV18	TRBJ2-1	TRBD2	CASSASGVYNEQFF	TGTGCCAGCTCAGCTAGCGGGGTCTACAATGAGCAGTTCTTC
-	TRBV19	TRBJ1-1	TRBD1	CASSTPGTGYGGTEAFF	TGTGCCAGTAGTACCCCCGGGACAGGGTACGGGGGCACTGAAGCTTTCTTT
-	TRBV2	TRBJ1-6	-	CASSEASRDFPPLHF	TGTGCCAGCAGTGAAGCCTCGCGGGATTTTCCACCCCTCCACTTT
-	TRBV6-1	TRBJ1-5	TRBD1	CASSGADRGNQPQHF	TGTGCCAGCAGTGGAGCAGACAGGGGGAATCAGCCCCAGCATTTT
-	TRBV5-6	TRBJ2-2	TRBD1	CATSLRGRYGELFF	TGTGCCACCTCCCTGAGGGGGCGGTACGGGGAGCTGTTTTTT
-	TRBV5-8	TRBJ1-1	-	CASSLARVNTEAFF	TGTGCCAGCAGCTTGGCTCGGGTGAACACTGAAGCTTTCTTT
-	TRBV14	TRBJ1-1	-	CASSQGAGNTEAFF	TGTGCCAGCAGCCAAGGAGCGGGAAACACTGAAGCTTTCTTT
-	TRBV10-3	TRBJ1-4	TRBD1	CAAAGTGHNEKLFF	TGTGCCGCGGCCGGGACAGGCCATAATGAAAAACTGTTTTTT
-	TRBV5-1	TRBJ2-7	TRBD2	CASSPTSGLYEQYF	TGCGCCAGCAGCCCGACTAGCGGCCTCTACGAGCAGTACTTC
-	TRBV20-1	TRBJ2-7	TRBD1	CSASPTGGGYEQYF	TGCAGTGCTAGTCCCACAGGGGGTGGGTACGAGCAGTACTTC
-	TRBV2	TRBJ2-1	-	CASATGYNEQFF	TGTGCCAGCGCGACGGGATACAATGAGCAGTTCTTC
-	TRBV10-1	TRBJ2-3	TRBD2	CASRETSGGPTDTQYF	TGCGCCAGCAGGGAGACTAGCGGGGGGCCCACAGATACGCAGTATTTT
once	TRBV5-5	TRBJ1-4	-	CASSLSPQGGEKLFF	TGTGCCAGCAGCTTGTCACCGCAGGGAGGTGAAAAACTGTTTTTT
-	TRBV7-9	TRBJ2-1	-	CASSLAPTGSANEQFF	TGTGCCAGCAGCTTAGCGCCCACGGGGTCTGCCAATGAGCAGTTCTTC
-	TRBV27	TRBJ1-2	TRBD1	CASSLRDRGVYGYTF	TGTGCCAGCTCCCTCCGGGACAGGGGTGTCTATGGCTACACCTTC
-	TRBV10-3	TRBJ1-6	TRBD1	CAISEGGGNSPLHF	TGTGCCATCAGTGAGGGAGGGGGCAATTCACCCCTCCACTTT
-	TRBV3-1/TRBV3-2	TRBJ1-2	-	CASSPGGLYLIYGYTF	TGTGCCAGCAGCCCGGGAGGTTTATACCTCATTTATGGCTACACCTTC
-	TRBV30	TRBJ1-6	-	CAWSRQYNSPLHF	TGTGCCTGGAGTAGACAGTATAATTCACCCCTCCACTTT
few	TRBV27	TRBJ1-2	-	CASRAGNYGYTF	TGTGCCAGCAGAGCAGGGAACTATGGCTACACCTTC
-	TRBV6-4	TRBJ1-6	-	CASSDSIAVEPLHF	TGTGCCAGCAGTGACTCGATTGCGGTGGAACCCCTCCACTTT
-	TRBV11-2	TRBJ2-1	TRBD2	CASSPIRGRLAEYNEQFF	TGTGCCAGCAGCCCTATTAGGGGCAGACTAGCGGAGTACAATGAGCAGTTCTTC
-	TRBV25-1	TRBJ1-2	TRBD1	CASSGGTGGNGYTF	TGTGCCAGCAGTGGGGGGACAGGGGGCAATGGCTACACCTTC
-	TRBV9	TRBJ1-1	-	CASSGTSNTEAFF	TGTGCCAGCAGCGGAACATCGAACACTGAAGCTTTCTTT